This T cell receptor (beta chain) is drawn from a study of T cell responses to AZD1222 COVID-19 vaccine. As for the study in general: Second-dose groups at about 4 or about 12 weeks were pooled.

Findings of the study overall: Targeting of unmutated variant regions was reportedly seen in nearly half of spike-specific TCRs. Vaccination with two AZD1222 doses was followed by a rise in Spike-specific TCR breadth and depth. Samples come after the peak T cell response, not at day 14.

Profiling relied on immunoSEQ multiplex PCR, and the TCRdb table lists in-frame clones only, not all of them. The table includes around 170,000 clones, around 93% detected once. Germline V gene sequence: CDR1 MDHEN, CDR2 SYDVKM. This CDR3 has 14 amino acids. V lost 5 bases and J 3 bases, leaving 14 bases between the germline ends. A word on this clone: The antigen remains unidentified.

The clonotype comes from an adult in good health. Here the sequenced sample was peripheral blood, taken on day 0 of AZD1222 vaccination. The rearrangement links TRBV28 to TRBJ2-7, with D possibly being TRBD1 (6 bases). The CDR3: CASSRQDRRYEQYF. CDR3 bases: TGTGCCAGCAGTAGACAGGACCGCCGCTACGAGCAGTACTTC. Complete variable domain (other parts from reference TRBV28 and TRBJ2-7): DVKVTQSSRYLVKRTGEKVFLECVQDMDHENMFWYRQDPGLGLRLIYFSYDVKMKEKGDIPEGYSVSREKKERFSLILESASTNQTSMYLCASSRQDRRYEQYFGPGTRLTVT.